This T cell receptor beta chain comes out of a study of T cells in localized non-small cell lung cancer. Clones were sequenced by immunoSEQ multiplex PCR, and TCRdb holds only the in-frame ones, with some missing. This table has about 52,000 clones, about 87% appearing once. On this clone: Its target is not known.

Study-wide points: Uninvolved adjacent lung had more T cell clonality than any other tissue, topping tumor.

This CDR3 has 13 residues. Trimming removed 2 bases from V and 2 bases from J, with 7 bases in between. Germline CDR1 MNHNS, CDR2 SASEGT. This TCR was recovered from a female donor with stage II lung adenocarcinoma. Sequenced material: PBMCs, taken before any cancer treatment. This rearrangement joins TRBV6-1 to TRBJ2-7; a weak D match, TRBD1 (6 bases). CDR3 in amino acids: CASSENRAYEQYF. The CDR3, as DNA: TGTGCCAGCAGTGAAAACAGGGCCTACGAGCAGTACTTC.